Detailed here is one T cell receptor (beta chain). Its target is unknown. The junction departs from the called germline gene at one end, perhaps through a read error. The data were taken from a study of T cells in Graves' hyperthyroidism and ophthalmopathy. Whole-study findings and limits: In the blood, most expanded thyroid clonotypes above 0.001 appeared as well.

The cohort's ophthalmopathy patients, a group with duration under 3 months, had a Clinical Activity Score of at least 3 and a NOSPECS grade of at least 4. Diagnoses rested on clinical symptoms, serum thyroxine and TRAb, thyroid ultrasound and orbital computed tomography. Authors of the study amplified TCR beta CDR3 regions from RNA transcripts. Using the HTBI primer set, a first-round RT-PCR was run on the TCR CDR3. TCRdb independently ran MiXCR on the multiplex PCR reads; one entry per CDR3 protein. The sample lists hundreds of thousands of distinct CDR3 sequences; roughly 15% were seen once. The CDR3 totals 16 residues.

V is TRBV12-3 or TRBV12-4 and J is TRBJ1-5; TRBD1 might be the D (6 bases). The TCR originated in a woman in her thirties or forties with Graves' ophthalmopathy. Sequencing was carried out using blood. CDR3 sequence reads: CASSPRGRGGNQPRHF. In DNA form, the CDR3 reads TGTGCCAGCAGTCCCAGGGGACGGGGTGGCAATCAGCCCCGGCATTTT.